The sequence of this T cell receptor beta chain was determined in a study of CD8+CD57+ T cells in acquired aplastic anemia. The template for TCR beta VDJ and CDR3 sequence profiling was genomic DNA. TCRdb called the reads again in MiXCR, with one record for every CDR3 protein. There are about 190,000 distinct CDR3 sequences in the sample; over 60% occur only once, and more than 45% lies in the top ten. Sample: sorted CD4+, CD8+, or CD8+CD57+ T cells (not recorded which) from PBMCs. This TCR came from a human donor with severe aplastic anemia or a healthy control (not recorded which).

The CDR3 is CSVSLTVYGYTF. As DNA, the CDR3 is TGCAGCGTTTCATTAACAGTCTATGGCTACACCTTC. The chain has TRBV29-1 and TRBJ1-2; D gene unclear. V was pared by 5 bases and J by 4 bases, with 11 bases between. CDR3 length: 12 amino acids. Looked up from germline, CDR1 is SQVTM and CDR2 is ANQGSEA.